This T cell receptor beta chain was captured by sequencing in a study of blood T cell repertoires in COVID-19. For the study at large: The study drew acute and convalescent COVID-19 samples from the United States, Italy and Spain.

Authors' analysis steps: Reference gene primer amplification in the assay estimated nucleated cell counts. The table came from immunoSEQ multiplex PCR; TCRdb's copy has only in-frame clones and leaves some out. D and trimming were read from the DNA, whereas the V and J calls and clone size are those reported in that table. The sample lists about 300,000 clones, roughly 89% occurring once. Trimming stripped 5 bases from V and 5 bases from J, with 9 bases between. This CDR3 has 12 residues. Germline values: CDR1 SGHVS, CDR2 FNYEAQ. Participants spanned ages about 18 to 89 years and resided in roughly 26 US areas.

This chain joins TRBV7-6 and TRBJ1-2; D unclear. The sample comprised PBMCs or T cells enriched from blood (not recorded which). The TCR comes from a woman between 45 and 60 years old who had been exposed to COVID-19. CDR3 in amino acids: CASSPGSYGYTF. The CDR3 DNA reads as TGTGCCAGCAGCCCAGGATCGTATGGCTACACCTTC.